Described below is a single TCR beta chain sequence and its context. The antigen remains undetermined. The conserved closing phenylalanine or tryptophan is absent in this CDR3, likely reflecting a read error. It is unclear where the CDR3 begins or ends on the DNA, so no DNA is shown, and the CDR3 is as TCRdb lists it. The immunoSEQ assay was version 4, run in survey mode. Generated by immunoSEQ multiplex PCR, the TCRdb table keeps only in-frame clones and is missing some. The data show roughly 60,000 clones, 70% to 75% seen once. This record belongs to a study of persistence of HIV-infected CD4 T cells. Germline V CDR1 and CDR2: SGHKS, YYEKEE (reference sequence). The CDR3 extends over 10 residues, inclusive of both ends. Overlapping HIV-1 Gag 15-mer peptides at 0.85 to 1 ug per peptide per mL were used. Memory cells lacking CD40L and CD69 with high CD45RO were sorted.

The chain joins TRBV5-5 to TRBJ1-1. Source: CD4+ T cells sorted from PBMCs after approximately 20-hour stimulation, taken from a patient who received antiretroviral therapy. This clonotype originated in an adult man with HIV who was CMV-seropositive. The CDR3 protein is CASSSPRRPR.